Listed here are 18 T cell receptor beta chains from one sample, sequenced in a study of blood T cell repertoires in COVID-19. The repertoire was sequenced with immunoSEQ multiplex PCR; TCRdb's copy has only in-frame clones and lacks some. The table has around 290,000 clones, approximately 89% seen once; the top ten hold around 8%. The sequenced sample was peripheral blood. The receptors were sampled from a woman between 50 and 59 years old who had recovered from COVID-19.

The V and J genes are TRBV6-5 and TRBJ1-2, with D tentatively TRBD1 (6 bases). From germline, CDR1 is MNHEY and CDR2 SVGAGI. The CDR3 is 14 amino acids. Trimming left V 6 bases short and J 3 bases short, with 14 bases between. The CDR3 DNA is TGTGCCAGCAGAAAGACAGGCGCAGACTATGGCTACACCTTC. Translated, it gives CASRKTGADYGYTF.

The rearrangement joins TRBV27 to TRBJ2-3, with TRBD2 as a possible D gene (5 bases). Trimming took 5 bases from V and 2 from J, leaving 8 bases between them. The germline V gene has CDR1 MNHEY and CDR2 SMNVEV (reference sequence). The CDR3 extends over 13 amino acids. CDR3 in DNA: TGTGCCAGCAGTCGGAGGTTCACAGATACGCAGTATTTT. Its translation: CASSRRFTDTQYF.

A single count supports this clone. The rearrangement joins TRBV6-6 to TRBJ1-2, with 8 bases lining up with TRBD1. Germline CDR1 and CDR2: MNHNY and SVGAGI (reference sequence). The J segment lost 4 bases and the V segment lost 6 bases, leaving 13 bases of the junction unmatched. The CDR3 has 16 residues. In DNA, the CDR3 is TGTGCCAGCAGGGGCTTGTCCCGGGACAGGAGCTATGGCTACACCTTC. It is translated as CASRGLSRDRSYGYTF.

This chain links TRBV9 with TRBJ2-1; the match to TRBD2 covers 9 bases. V shed 4 bases, J shed 5 bases, and the junction held 10 bases outside the gene matches. CDR3 size: 16 residues. Germline CDR1 and CDR2: SGDLS and YYNGEE. Here the CDR3 reads CASSSSSGTRHNEQFF. CDR3 DNA: TGTGCCAGCAGCTCCTCTAGCGGGACCCGCCACAATGAGCAGTTCTTC.

The chain combines TRBV6-6 with TRBJ2-1, with D perhaps TRBD2 (7 bases). The CDR3 spans 19 residues. CDR1 MNHNY and CDR2 SVGAGI come from the germline V gene (reference sequence). The germline V and J ends were trimmed by 5 bases and 6 bases, with 29 bases remaining between them. CDR3 coding DNA: TGTGCCAGCAGTCCCCCCCTGGGGGGGCCAGGGTTGGGTTTCAATGAGCAGTTCTTC. Translating gives CASSPPLGGPGLGFNEQFF.

The genes are TRBV9 and TRBJ2-7; D might be TRBD1 (5 bases). The V and J ends lost 2 bases and 0 bases respectively, with 6 bases between them. Looked up from germline, CDR1 is SGDLS and CDR2 is YYNGEE. The CDR3 extends over 13 amino acids. In nucleotides, the CDR3 is TGTGCCAGCAGCGTTCAGGGCTCCTACGAGCAGTACTTC. This translates into CASSVQGSYEQYF.

The chain has TRBV19 and TRBJ2-7; no clear D gene. The V end was cut by 5 bases, the J end by 2 bases, with 10 bases between. The CDR3 is 13 residues long. From germline, CDR1 is LNHDA and CDR2 SQIVND (reference sequence). The CDR3 DNA sequence: TGTGCCAGTAGTCCCCAGGCCGCCTACGAGCAGTACTTC. Its protein is CASSPQAAYEQYF.

The rearrangement uses TRBV18 and TRBJ1-2, with a possible D match to TRBD1 (6 bases). The germline gives CDR1 KGHSH, CDR2 LQKENI. V was cut by 4 bases and J by 6 bases, with 27 bases left in between. This CDR3 has 18 residues. The CDR3 sequence is CASSQDQGTRSGRHGYTF. In nucleotides, the CDR3 is TGTGCCAGCTCACAGGACCAGGGGACCCGTTCGGGTAGGCATGGCTACACCTTC. Using reference TRBV18 and TRBJ1-2 for the parts outside the CDR3, the full variable domain is NAGVMQNPRHLVRRRGQEARLRCSPMKGHSHVYWYRQLPEEGLKFMVYLQKENIIDESGMPKERFSAEFPKEGPSILRIQQVVRGDSAAYFCASSQDQGTRSGRHGYTFGSGTRLTVV.

The J gene is TRBJ1-3, the V gene TRBV28; D gene ambiguous. CDR1 is MDHEN, CDR2 SYDVKM, per germline. The CDR3 has 16 residues. Trimming left V 2 bases short and J 4 bases short, with 15 bases between. DNA of the CDR3: TGTGCCAGCAGTTTAGTGCCTGATACCCTAGGAAACACCATATATTTT. As protein: CASSLVPDTLGNTIYF.

This clone has only a few counts. The chain uses TRBV4-3 and TRBJ2-2; a possible D gene is TRBD1 (5 bases). V lost 4 bases and J 0 bases, leaving 27 bases between the germline ends. Germline V CDR1 and CDR2: LGHNA, YSLEER. The CDR3 runs to 21 residues. The CDR3 loop reads CASSRTTDPYGANANTGELFF. The CDR3 DNA follows: TGCGCCAGCAGCCGTACGACCGATCCTTATGGGGCCAACGCGAACACCGGGGAGCTGTTTTTT.

The chain carries TRBV28 and TRBJ1-1; D is ambiguous. This CDR3 is built from 10 residues. The germline V and J ends were trimmed by 7 bases and 8 bases, with 8 bases remaining between them. CDR1 and CDR2 (germline): MDHEN, SYDVKM. The CDR3 spells CASTGKEAFF. As DNA, the CDR3 is TGTGCCAGCACTGGCAAAGAAGCTTTCTTT.

The chain has TRBV6-1 and TRBJ2-7; 11 positions match TRBD2. The CDR3 is 14 amino acids. V lost 6 bases and J lost 7; bases outside the gene matches: 8. From germline, CDR1 is MNHNS and CDR2 SASEGT. CDR3 DNA sequence: TGTGCCAGCAGCCGTACTAGCGGGAGCTGGGAGCAGTACTTC. Translating it yields CASSRTSGSWEQYF.

The chain combines TRBV19 with TRBJ1-1, with D uncertain. This CDR3 contains 14 residues. V lost 6 bases and J 13 bases, leaving 24 bases between the germline ends. CDR1 and CDR2 from the germline V gene are LNHDA and SQIVND (reference sequence). CDR3 amino acids: CASSRQSDTLGGFF. CDR3 bases: TGTGCCAGTAGCCGCCAAAGCGACACCCTTGGAGGTTTCTTT.

The rearrangement links TRBV4-3 to TRBJ1-1, with D unresolved. The CDR3 is made up of 16 amino acids. The ends were cut back, 0 bases at V and 5 bases at J, with 16 bases in the middle. Germline CDR1 reads LGHNA; CDR2 reads YSLEER. The CDR3 DNA reads as TGCGCCAGCAGCCAAGATGGTTGGGGAGAAGGGACTGAAGCTTTCTTT. Amino acids: CASSQDGWGEGTEAFF.

The rearrangement links TRBV5-1 to TRBJ2-5, with 8 bases fitting TRBD2. Germline V gene sequence: CDR1 SGHRS, CDR2 YFSETQ. The CDR3 is 14 amino acids. The trim removed 5 bases at V and 5 bases at J, leaving 8 bases unmatched. The CDR3: CASSLTGGGETQYF. The CDR3 nucleotides are TGCGCCAGCAGTCTAACTGGCGGGGGGGAGACCCAGTACTTC.

To note about this clone: The same CDR3 arises from other DNA sequences in this sample as well. In nucleotides, the CDR3 is TGCAGTGCTAGCCTAGCCTACGAGCAGTACTTC. This gives the protein CSASLAYEQYF. The V gene is TRBV20-1, the J gene TRBJ2-7; no reliable D call. Trimming pared 3 bases from V and 2 bases from J, leaving 5 bases between. The length of the CDR3 is 11 residues. From germline, CDR1 is DFQATT and CDR2 SNEGSKA (reference sequence).

This sequence joins TRBV18 and TRBJ2-2, with a weak D call TRBD2 (6 bases). The CDR3 contains 15 residues. V lost 6 bases and J lost 0, with 11 bases in between. From germline, CDR1 is KGHSH and CDR2 LQKENI. CDR3 residues: CASSPTSPNTGELFF. For the CDR3, the DNA is TGTGCCAGCTCTCCTACTAGCCCGAACACCGGGGAGCTGTTTTTT. Supplemented by reference TRBV18 and TRBJ2-2, the full variable domain reads NAGVMQNPRHLVRRRGQEARLRCSPMKGHSHVYWYRQLPEEGLKFMVYLQKENIIDESGMPKERFSAEFPKEGPSILRIQQVVRGDSAAYFCASSPTSPNTGELFFGEGSRLTVL.

The chain couples TRBV29-1 to TRBJ1-2; D is possibly TRBD1 (5 bases). The V gene lost 4 bases and the J gene lost 0 bases, with 12 bases spanning the gap. CDR1 and CDR2 (germline): SQVTM, ANQGSEA. CDR3 length: 14 amino acids. CDR3 bases: TGCAGCGTTGGTAGGGGCCCCACTAACTATGGCTACACCTTC. Translation gives CSVGRGPTNYGYTF.